These 12 T cell receptor beta chains were all obtained from the same sample, sequenced in a study of shared clonotypes between healthy human individuals. Method: immunoSEQ multiplex PCR; TCRdb's copy keeps in-frame clones and lacks some. The sample holds 500,000 or so clones, about 96% seen once. The sample taken for sequencing was naive CD4+ T cells sorted from blood. Subset denoted: CD45RA+ positively selected. The receptor set was obtained from a woman aged 25 to 45 in good health.

The chain joins TRBV2 to TRBJ2-1; 12 bases are shared with TRBD2. Germline V gene data show CDR1 as SNHLY and CDR2 as FYNNEI. V lost 6 bases to trimming and J lost 7 bases; unmatched junction nucleotides: 10. The CDR3 covers 16 residues. CDR3 sequence (DNA): TGTGCCAGCAGACGTACCGGGACTAGCGGGCTTAATGAGCAGTTCTTC. This gives the protein CASRRTGTSGLNEQFF.

This clone was detected once. The chain joins TRBV4-2 to TRBJ1-5, with no clear D. The CDR3 has 17 amino acids. V lost 0 bases and J 0 bases, leaving 12 bases between the germline ends. Germline CDR1 reads LGHNA; CDR2 reads YNFKEQ. CDR3 sequence reads: CASSQDGGRYSNQPQHF. The CDR3 DNA reads TGTGCCAGCAGCCAAGATGGAGGACGGTATAGCAATCAGCCCCAGCATTTT.

The rearrangement links TRBV6-5 to TRBJ1-2; D perhaps matches TRBD1 (5 bases). Germline V gene data show CDR1 as MNHEY and CDR2 as SVGAGI. The CDR3 consists of 14 residues. V lost 0 bases to trimming and J lost 4 bases, with 9 bases between them. This CDR3 is CASSYSSGAYGYTF. CDR3 in DNA: TGTGCCAGCAGTTACTCCTCCGGGGCCTATGGCTACACCTTC.

The chain combines TRBV5-1 with TRBJ1-5, with D possibly matching TRBD1 (6 bases). The CDR3 is 14 amino acids. The V gene lost 4 bases and the J gene lost 5 bases, with 13 bases spanning the gap. CDR1 is SGHRS, CDR2 YFSETQ, per germline. Here the CDR3 reads CASSLQGTDQPQHF. For the CDR3, the DNA is TGCGCCAGCAGCCTACAGGGTACCGATCAGCCCCAGCATTTT.

The chain employs TRBV5-1 and TRBJ1-6; D is uncertain. Germline V lookup: CDR1 SGHRS, CDR2 YFSETQ. V lost 3 bases, J lost 3 bases, and 4 bases lay in between. CDR3 length equals 13 residues. CDR3 coding DNA: TGCGCCAGCAGCTGGGACTATAATTCACCCCTCCACTTT. Translation gives CASSWDYNSPLHF.

The chain links TRBV29-1 to TRBJ1-1; tentative D call: TRBD1 (6 bases). This CDR3 comprises 14 residues. The germline CDR1 and CDR2 sequences are SQVTM and ANQGSEA. V lost 7 bases and J lost 1, with 16 bases in between. CDR3 loop: CSGLTGHPNTEAFF. In DNA form, the CDR3 reads TGCAGCGGACTTACGGGACACCCGAACACTGAAGCTTTCTTT.

A single count supports this clone. This chain links TRBV29-1 with TRBJ2-7, with 7 positions matching TRBD1. Germline trimming cut 5 bases from V and 7 bases from J; bases unmatched to any gene: 14. The CDR3 consists of 14 residues. Germline assignment: CDR1 SQVTM and CDR2 ANQGSEA. DNA for the CDR3: TGCAGCGTTCGGGCTACCCTGACAGGGCATGAGCAGTACTTC. Translating gives CSVRATLTGHEQYF.

This clone was recorded only once. The chain uses TRBV28 and TRBJ1-2; no reliable D call. The CDR3 loop spans 14 amino acids. From germline, CDR1 is MDHEN and CDR2 SYDVKM. Trimming cost V 6 bases and J 7 bases, with 18 bases left between them. CDR3 in amino acids: CASSFPGAMGGYTF. CDR3 coding DNA: TGTGCCAGCAGCTTTCCGGGCGCAATGGGTGGCTACACCTTC.

The chain couples TRBV27 to TRBJ1-4; D is undetermined. The CDR3 sequence is 13 residues long. The germline CDR1 and CDR2 sequences are MNHEY and SMNVEV (reference sequence). The V end was cut by 3 bases, the J end by 4 bases, with 6 bases between. CDR3 nucleotides: TGTGCCAGCAGTTTCAGTTATAATGAAAAACTGTTTTTT. It encodes CASSFSYNEKLFF.

The J gene is TRBJ2-3, the V gene TRBV4-1, with D perhaps TRBD2 (6 bases). Germline V gene sequence: CDR1 MGHRA, CDR2 YSYEKL. There are 18 residues in the CDR3. The V and J ends lost 1 base and 2 bases respectively, with 19 bases between them. CDR3 nucleotide sequence: TGCGCCAGCAGCCAAGGATTCGCCCCGGGAGCTATCACAGATACGCAGTATTTT. The encoded protein is CASSQGFAPGAITDTQYF.

The genes are TRBV28 and TRBJ2-1; 7 positions match TRBD2. Germline CDR1 and CDR2: MDHEN and SYDVKM. With 1 base clipped from V and 7 bases from J, the junction kept 13 bases outside the gene matches. The CDR3 is 17 amino acids. The CDR3 loop is CASSLFGRASGINEQFF. As DNA, the CDR3 is TGTGCCAGCAGTTTATTTGGCAGAGCAAGCGGGATAAATGAGCAGTTCTTC. Together with reference TRBV28 and TRBJ2-1, the CDR3 gives the full variable domain: DVKVTQSSRYLVKRTGEKVFLECVQDMDHENMFWYRQDPGLGLRLIYFSYDVKMKEKGDIPEGYSVSREKKERFSLILESASTNQTSMYLCASSLFGRASGINEQFFGPGTRLTVL.

This chain joins TRBV12-2 and TRBJ1-1; the table names TRBD1, a call not compared with the DNA. TRBV12-2 is given as a pseudogene. The CDR3 covers 14 residues. The CDR3 here is CASRPFNIYTEAFF. The DNA of the CDR3 is TGTGCAAGTCGCCCCTTTAACATATACACTGAAGCTTTCTTT.